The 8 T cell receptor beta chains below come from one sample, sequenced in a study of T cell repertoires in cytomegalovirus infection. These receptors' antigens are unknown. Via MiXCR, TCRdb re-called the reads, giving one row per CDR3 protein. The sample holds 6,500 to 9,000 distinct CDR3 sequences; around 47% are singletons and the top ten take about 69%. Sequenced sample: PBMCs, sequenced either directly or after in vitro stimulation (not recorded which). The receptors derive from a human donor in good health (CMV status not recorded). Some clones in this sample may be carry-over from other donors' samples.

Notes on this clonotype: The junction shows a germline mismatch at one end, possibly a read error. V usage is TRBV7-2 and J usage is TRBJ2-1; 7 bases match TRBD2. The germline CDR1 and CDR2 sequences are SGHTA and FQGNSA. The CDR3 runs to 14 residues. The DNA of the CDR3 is TGTGCCAGAAGCCAGGCGGGAGTACGGAAGGAGCAGGTCTTC. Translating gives CARSQAGVRKEQVF.

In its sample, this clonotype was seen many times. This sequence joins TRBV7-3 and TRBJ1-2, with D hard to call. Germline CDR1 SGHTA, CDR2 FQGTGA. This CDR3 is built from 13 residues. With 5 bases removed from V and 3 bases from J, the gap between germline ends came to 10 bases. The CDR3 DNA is TGTGCCAGCAGCCCAGGCCAGTACTATGGCTACACCTTC. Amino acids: CASSPGQYYGYTF.

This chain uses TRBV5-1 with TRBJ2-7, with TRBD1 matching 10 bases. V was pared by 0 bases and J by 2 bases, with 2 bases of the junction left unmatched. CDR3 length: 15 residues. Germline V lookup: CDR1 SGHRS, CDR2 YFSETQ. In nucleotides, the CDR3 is TGCGCCAGCAGCTTGGGACAGGGGGCCACCTACGAGCAGTACTTC. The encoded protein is CASSLGQGATYEQYF.

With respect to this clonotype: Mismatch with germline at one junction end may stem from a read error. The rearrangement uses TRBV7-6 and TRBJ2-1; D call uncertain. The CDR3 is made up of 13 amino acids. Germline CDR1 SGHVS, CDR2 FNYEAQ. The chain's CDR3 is CASSLVFYNEQLF. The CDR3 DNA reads TGTGCCAGCAGCTTAGTTTTCTACAATGAGCAGTTATTC. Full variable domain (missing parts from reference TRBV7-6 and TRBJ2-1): GAGVSQSPRYKVTKRGQDVALRCDPISGHVSLYWYRQALGQGPEFLTYFNYEAQQDKSGLPNDRFSAERPEGSISTLTIQRTEQRDSAMYRCASSLVFYNEQLFGPGTRLTVL.

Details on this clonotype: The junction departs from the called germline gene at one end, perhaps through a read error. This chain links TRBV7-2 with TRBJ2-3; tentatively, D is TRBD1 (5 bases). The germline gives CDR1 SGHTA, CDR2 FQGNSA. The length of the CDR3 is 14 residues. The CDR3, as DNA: TGTGCCAGCATCTTAACGGACAATATATATACGCACTATTTT. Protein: CASILTDNIYTHYF.

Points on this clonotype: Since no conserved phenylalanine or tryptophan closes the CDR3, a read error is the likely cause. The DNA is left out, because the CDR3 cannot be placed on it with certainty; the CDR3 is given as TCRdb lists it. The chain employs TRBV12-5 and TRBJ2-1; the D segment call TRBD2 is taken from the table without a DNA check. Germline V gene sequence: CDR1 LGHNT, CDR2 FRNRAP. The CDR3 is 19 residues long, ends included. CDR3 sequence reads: CASGLVAVIGAVPYNDPFV.

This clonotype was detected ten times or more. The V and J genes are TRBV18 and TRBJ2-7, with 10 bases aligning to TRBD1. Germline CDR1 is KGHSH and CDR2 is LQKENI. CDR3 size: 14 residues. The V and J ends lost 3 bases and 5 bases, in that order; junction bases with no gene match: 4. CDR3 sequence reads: CASSPRTGGNEQYF. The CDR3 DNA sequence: TGTGCCAGCTCACCTCGGACAGGGGGAAACGAGCAGTACTTC.

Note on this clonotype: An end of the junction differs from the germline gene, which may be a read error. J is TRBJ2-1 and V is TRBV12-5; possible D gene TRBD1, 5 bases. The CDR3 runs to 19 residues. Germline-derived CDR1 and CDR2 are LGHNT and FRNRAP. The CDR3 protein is CASGFVWVIGVVPYKEQFF. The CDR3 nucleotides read TGTGCTAGTGGTTTTGTATGGGTAATAGGGGTCGTCCCCTACAAGGAGCAGTTCTTC.